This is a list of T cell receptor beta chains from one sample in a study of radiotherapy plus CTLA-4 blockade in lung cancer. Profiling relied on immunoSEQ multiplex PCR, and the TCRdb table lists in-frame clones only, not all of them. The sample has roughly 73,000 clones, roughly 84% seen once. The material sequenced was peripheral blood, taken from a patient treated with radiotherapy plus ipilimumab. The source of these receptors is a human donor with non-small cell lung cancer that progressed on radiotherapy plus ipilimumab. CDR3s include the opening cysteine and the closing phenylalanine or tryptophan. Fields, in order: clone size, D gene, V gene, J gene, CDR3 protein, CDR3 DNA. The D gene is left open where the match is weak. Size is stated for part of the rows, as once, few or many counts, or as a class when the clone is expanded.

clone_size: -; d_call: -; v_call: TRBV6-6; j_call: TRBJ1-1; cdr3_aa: CASLPTGSTEAFF; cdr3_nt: TGTGCCAGCCTCCCGACAGGATCGACTGAAGCCTTCTTT
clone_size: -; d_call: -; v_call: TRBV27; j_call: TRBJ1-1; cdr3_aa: CASSLGPLSGTEAFF; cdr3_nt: TGTGCCAGCAGTTTAGGCCCCCTCAGTGGCACTGAAGCTTTCTTT
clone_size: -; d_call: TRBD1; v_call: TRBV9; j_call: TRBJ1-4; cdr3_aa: CASSRATGTEKLFF; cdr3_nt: TGTGCCAGCAGCCGGGCGACAGGGACTGAAAAACTGTTTTTT
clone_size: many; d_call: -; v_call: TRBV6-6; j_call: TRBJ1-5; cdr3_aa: CASSPDKSNQPQHF; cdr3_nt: TGTGCCAGCAGTCCGGACAAAAGCAATCAGCCCCAGCATTTT
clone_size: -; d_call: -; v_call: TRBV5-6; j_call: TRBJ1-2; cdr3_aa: CASTTRGGDGYTF; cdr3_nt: TGTGCCAGCACCACCAGGGGTGGCGATGGCTACACCTTC
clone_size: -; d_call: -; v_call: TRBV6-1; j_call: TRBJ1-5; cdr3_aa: CASSEAGGSNQPQHF; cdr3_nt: TGTGCCAGCAGTGAAGCTGGGGGCAGCAATCAGCCCCAGCATTTT
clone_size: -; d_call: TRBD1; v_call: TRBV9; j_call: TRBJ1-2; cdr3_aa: CASSVQTGDSYGYTF; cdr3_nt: TGTGCCAGCAGCGTACAAACAGGGGATTCGTATGGCTACACCTTC
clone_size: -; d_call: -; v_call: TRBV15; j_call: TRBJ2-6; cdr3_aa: CATSRAGSGANVLTF; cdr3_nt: TGTGCCACCAGCAGAGCGGGCTCTGGGGCCAACGTCCTGACTTTC
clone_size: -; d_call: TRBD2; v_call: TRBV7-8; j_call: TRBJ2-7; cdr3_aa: CASSPRLAGPYEQYF; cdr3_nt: TGTGCCAGCAGCCCACGACTAGCGGGACCCTACGAGCAGTACTTC
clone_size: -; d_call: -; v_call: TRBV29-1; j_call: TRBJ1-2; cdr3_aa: CSVRDGAGGYTF; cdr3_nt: TGCAGCGTGAGGGACGGGGCCGGTGGCTACACCTTC
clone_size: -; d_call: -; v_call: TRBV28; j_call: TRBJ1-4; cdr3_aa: CASSSTLGVTEKLFF; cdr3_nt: TGTGCCAGCAGTTCTACCCTCGGGGTAACTGAAAAACTGTTTTTT
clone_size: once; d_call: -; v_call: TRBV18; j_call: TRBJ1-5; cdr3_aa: CASSPTGADNQPQHF; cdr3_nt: TGTGCCAGCTCACCGACGGGGGCGGACAATCAGCCCCAGCATTTT
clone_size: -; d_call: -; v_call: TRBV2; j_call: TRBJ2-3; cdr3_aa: CASSEVMLGAAGRGQYF; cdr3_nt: TGTGCCAGCAGTGAAGTGATGCTGGGGGCAGCTGGCCGGGGGCAGTATTTT
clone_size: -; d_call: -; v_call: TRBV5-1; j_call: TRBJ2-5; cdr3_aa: CASSRGQFQETQYF; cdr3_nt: TGCGCCAGCAGCCGAGGACAGTTCCAAGAGACCCAGTACTTC
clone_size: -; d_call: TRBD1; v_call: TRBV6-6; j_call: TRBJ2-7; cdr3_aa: CASSYSPTGLSYEQYF; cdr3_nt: TGTGCCAGCAGTTATTCACCGACAGGGTTGTCCTACGAGCAGTACTTC
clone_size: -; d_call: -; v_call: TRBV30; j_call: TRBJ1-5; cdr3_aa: CAWSQYRDNQPQHF; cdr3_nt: TGTGCCTGGAGTCAGTATAGGGACAATCAGCCCCAGCATTTT
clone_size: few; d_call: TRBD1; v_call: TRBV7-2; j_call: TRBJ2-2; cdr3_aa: CASSSTGVKVFF; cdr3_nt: TGTGCCAGCAGCTCGACAGGGGTGAAGGTGTTTTTT
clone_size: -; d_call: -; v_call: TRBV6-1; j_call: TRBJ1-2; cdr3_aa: CASSDGGGIYGYTF; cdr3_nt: TGTGCCAGCAGTGACGGGGGCGGAATCTATGGCTACACCTTC
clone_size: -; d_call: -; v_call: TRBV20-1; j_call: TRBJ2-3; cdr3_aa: CSARVRDTQYF; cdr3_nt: TGCAGTGCCCGCGTTAGAGATACGCAGTATTTT
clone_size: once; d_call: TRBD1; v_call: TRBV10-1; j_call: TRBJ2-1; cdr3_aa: CASIMMDRDNEQFF; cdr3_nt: TGCGCCAGCATTATGATGGACAGGGATAATGAGCAGTTCTTC